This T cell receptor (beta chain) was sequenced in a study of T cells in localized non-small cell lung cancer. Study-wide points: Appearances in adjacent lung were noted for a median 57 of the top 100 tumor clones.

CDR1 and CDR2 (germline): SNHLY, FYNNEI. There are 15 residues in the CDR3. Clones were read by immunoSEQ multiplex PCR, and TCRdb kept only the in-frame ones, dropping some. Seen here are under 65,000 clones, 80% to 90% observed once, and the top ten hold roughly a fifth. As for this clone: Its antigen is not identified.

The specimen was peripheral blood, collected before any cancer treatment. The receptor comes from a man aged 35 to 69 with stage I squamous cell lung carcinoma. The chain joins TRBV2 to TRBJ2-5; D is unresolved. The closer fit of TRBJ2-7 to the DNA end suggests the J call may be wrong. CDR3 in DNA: TGTGCCAGCAGTGAAGCGCTTCTTAGTAGACACGAGCAGTACTTC. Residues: CASSEALLSRHEQYF.